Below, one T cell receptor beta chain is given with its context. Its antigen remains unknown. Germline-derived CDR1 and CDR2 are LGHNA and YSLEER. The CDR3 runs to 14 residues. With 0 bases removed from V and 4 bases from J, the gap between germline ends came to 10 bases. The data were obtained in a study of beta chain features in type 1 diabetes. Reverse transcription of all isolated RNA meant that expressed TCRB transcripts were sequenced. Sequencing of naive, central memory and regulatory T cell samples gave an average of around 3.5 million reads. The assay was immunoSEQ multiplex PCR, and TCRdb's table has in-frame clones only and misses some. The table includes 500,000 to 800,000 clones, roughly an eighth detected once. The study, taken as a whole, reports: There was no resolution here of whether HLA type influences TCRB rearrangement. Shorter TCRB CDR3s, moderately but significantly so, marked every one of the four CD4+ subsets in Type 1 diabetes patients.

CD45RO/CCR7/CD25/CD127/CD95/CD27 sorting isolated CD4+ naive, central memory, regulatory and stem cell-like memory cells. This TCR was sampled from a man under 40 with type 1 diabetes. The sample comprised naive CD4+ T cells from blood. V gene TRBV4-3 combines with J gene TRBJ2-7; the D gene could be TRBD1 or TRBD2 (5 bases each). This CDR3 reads CASSQDTGLYEQYF. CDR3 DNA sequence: TGCGCCAGCAGCCAAGATACAGGACTGTACGAGCAGTACTTC.